The next 32 T cell receptor beta chains were all read from a single sample in a study of cytomegalovirus exposure and HLA in healthy donors. The PCR contained 60 Vbeta and 13 Jbeta primers. Data came from immunoSEQ multiplex PCR; TCRdb stores just in-frame clones and leaves some out. The sample carries more than 110,000 clones, roughly 80% recorded once. Sequenced input: PBMCs. The receptors were gathered from a male donor in good health and CMV-seronegative.

The chain combines TRBV7-2 with TRBJ1-1; D gene unclear. The CDR3 spans 14 residues. Germline V gene sequence: CDR1 SGHTA, CDR2 FQGNSA. Trimming pared 5 bases from V and 0 bases from J, leaving 10 bases between. CDR3 sequence reads: CASSQSRMNTEAFF. For the CDR3, the DNA is TGTGCCAGCAGCCAAAGTAGAATGAACACTGAAGCTTTCTTT.

The chain uses TRBV6-5 and TRBJ2-7; maybe TRBD2 (5 bases). CDR1 is MNHEY, CDR2 SVGAGI, per germline. This CDR3 has 11 residues. The V end was cut by 8 bases, the J end by 10 bases, with 15 bases between. In nucleotides, the CDR3 is TGTGCCAGCGAGGAGGCAGGACGCCAGTACTTC. Amino acid sequence: CASEEAGRQYF.

V gene TRBV6-5 combines with J gene TRBJ2-5; TRBD1 might be the D (6 bases). Germline CDR1 MNHEY, CDR2 SVGAGI. The CDR3 has 15 amino acids. Trimming stripped 2 bases from V and 4 bases from J, with 14 bases between. This CDR3 is CASSYRKGGIETQYF. For the CDR3, the DNA is TGTGCCAGCAGTTACCGGAAAGGGGGTATAGAGACCCAGTACTTC.

The genes are TRBV5-4 and TRBJ1-4; D is unresolved. The CDR3 has 14 amino acids. V was shortened by 1 base and J by 5 bases, with 9 bases between the two germline ends. The germline V gene encodes CDR1 SGHNT and CDR2 YYREEE (reference sequence). The CDR3 bases are TGTGCCAGCAGCTTGCGGGGAATGAATGAAAAACTGTTTTTT. It translates to CASSLRGMNEKLFF.

The chain employs TRBV4-1 and TRBJ1-2, with D maybe TRBD1 (5 bases). Germline-derived CDR1 and CDR2 are MGHRA and YSYEKL. CDR3 size: 15 residues. Trimming took 4 bases from V and 8 from J, leaving 20 bases between them. The CDR3 spells CASSPFSTGTRGYTF. In nucleotides, the CDR3 is TGCGCCAGCAGCCCCTTTTCGACGGGGACTAGGGGCTACACCTTC.

This clone came up once. This rearrangement joins TRBV30 to TRBJ1-2; D gene uncertain. V was cut by 0 bases and J by 7 bases, with 15 bases left in between. There are 14 residues in the CDR3. CDR1 and CDR2 from the germline V gene are GTSNPN and SVGIG (reference sequence). CDR3 nucleotide sequence: TGTGCCTGGAGTGTAGACATCCCTGAGGGTGGCTACACCTTC. The encoded protein is CAWSVDIPEGGYTF.

This clone was seen once. DNA of the CDR3: TGTGCCTCCCAGGCAGCGGTTAGACAAGAGACCCAGTACTTC. Its translation is CASQAAVRQETQYF. The J gene is TRBJ2-5, the V gene TRBV2, with a possible D match to TRBD2 (5 bases). Trimming cost V 11 bases and J 2 bases, with 18 bases left between them. The CDR3 totals 14 residues. Germline loops: CDR1 SNHLY, CDR2 FYNNEI.

This clone appeared a few times. The germline gene is not matched at one end of the junction; a read error may be the cause. J is TRBJ1-1 and V is TRBV27; a possible D gene is TRBD1 (6 bases). This CDR3 has 15 residues. The V gene's germline CDR1 is MNHEY and CDR2 SMNVEV (reference sequence). For the CDR3, the DNA is TGTGCCAGCAGTTTATCGGGGACATTGAAAACTGAAGCTTTCTTT. It is translated as CASSLSGTLKTEAFF.

The chain uses TRBV28 and TRBJ1-1; TRBD1 might be the D (6 bases). This CDR3 is 13 amino acids long. Germline CDR1 is MDHEN and CDR2 is SYDVKM. The V gene lost 4 bases and the J gene lost 7 bases, with 13 bases spanning the gap. This chain's CDR3 is CASSSQGYSEAFF. In DNA form, the CDR3 reads TGTGCCAGCAGTTCCCAGGGGTACAGTGAAGCTTTCTTT.

The chain couples TRBV9 to TRBJ2-1; D gene unclear. V was trimmed by 0 bases and J by 4 bases, leaving 5 bases between them. Germline V gives CDR1 SGDLS, CDR2 YYNGEE. The CDR3 runs to 13 residues. The chain's CDR3 is CASSVGSYNEQFF. The CDR3 region has the DNA TGTGCCAGCAGCGTAGGCAGTTACAATGAGCAGTTCTTC. The entire variable domain, with the rest obtained from reference TRBV9 and TRBJ2-1, is as follows: DSGVTQTPKHLITATGQRVTLRCSPRSGDLSVYWYQQSLDQGLQFLIQYYNGEERAKGNILERFSAQQFPDLHSELNLSSLELGDSALYFCASSVGSYNEQFFGPGTRLTVL.

The CDR3 loop is CASGQGAVSNEKLFF. Written as DNA, the CDR3 is TGTGCCAGCGGACAGGGGGCTGTCTCTAATGAAAAACTGTTTTTT. The chain recombines TRBV9 with TRBJ1-4; 11 bases are shared with TRBD1. The CDR3 sequence is 15 residues long. Germline V CDR1 and CDR2: SGDLS, YYNGEE. V was clipped by 7 bases and J by 3 bases; unmatched bases: 5.

The genes are TRBV11-2 and TRBJ1-5; 9 nucleotides line up with TRBD1. Looked up from germline, CDR1 is SGHAT and CDR2 is FQNNGV. With 5 bases clipped from V and 6 bases from J, the junction kept 5 bases outside the gene matches. This CDR3 region has 14 residues. The CDR3 region is CASSGQGMGQPQHF. DNA of the CDR3: TGTGCCAGCAGCGGACAGGGGATGGGTCAGCCCCAGCATTTT.

On this clone itself: The missing conserved phenylalanine or tryptophan at the end of this CDR3 makes a read error likely. The V gene is TRBV6-6, the J gene TRBJ1-1; 9 bases are a match to TRBD1. CDR1 is MNHNY and CDR2 is SVGAGI in the germline V gene (reference sequence). V lost 6 bases, J lost 3 bases, and 5 bases stayed unmatched. The CDR3 runs to 14 residues. CDR3 sequence: CASRSTGGYTEAFL. CDR3 DNA: TGTGCCAGCAGGTCAACAGGGGGCTACACTGAAGCTTTCCTT.

This chain joins TRBV5-5 and TRBJ1-2; 7 bases fit TRBD1. V lost 1 base to trimming and J lost 5 bases; unmatched junction nucleotides: 2. The germline gives CDR1 SGHKS, CDR2 YYEKEE (reference sequence). The CDR3 is 13 residues long. CDR3 nucleotides: TGTGCCAGCAGCTTGCCACAGGGGTATGGCTACACCTTC. It codes for CASSLPQGYGYTF.

The chain employs TRBV7-9 and TRBJ2-5; 8 nucleotides align to TRBD2. V shed 4 bases and J 0 bases; nucleotides not matched to a gene: 10. In germline, CDR1 is SEHNR, CDR2 FQNEAQ (reference sequence). The CDR3 has 17 residues. The CDR3 is CASSSSGGGPYQETQYF. The CDR3 nucleotides are TGTGCCAGCAGCTCCTCGGGGGGGGGTCCGTACCAAGAGACCCAGTACTTC.

The V gene is TRBV10-3, the J gene TRBJ2-7, with TRBD2 as a possible D gene (5 bases). Germline V CDR1 and CDR2: ENHRY, SYGVKD. Between the trimmed V and J ends, which lost 6 bases and 7 bases, there was a span of 19 bases. This CDR3 comprises 14 residues. CDR3 region: CAIRPGSDLREQYF. CDR3 nucleotide sequence: TGTGCCATCAGACCGGGATCCGACCTACGGGAGCAGTACTTC.

The chain links TRBV6-1 to TRBJ2-2; perhaps TRBD2 as D (5 bases). The germline CDR1 and CDR2 sequences are MNHNS and SASEGT. The ends were cut back, 4 bases at V and 1 base at J, with 13 bases in the middle. The CDR3 consists of 16 residues. Here the CDR3 DNA reads TGTGCCAGCAGTGCCCGGAGAGGGCTGAACACCGGGGAGCTGTTTTTT. Protein product: CASSARRGLNTGELFF.

This chain links TRBV7-9 with TRBJ1-1, with 7 bases identical to TRBD1. This CDR3 has 16 amino acids. Germline V gene sequence: CDR1 SEHNR, CDR2 FQNEAQ (reference sequence). V lost 5 bases to trimming and J lost 4 bases; unmatched junction nucleotides: 13. The CDR3 DNA follows: TGTGCCAGCAGCGCCCGCCGGGGCACAGGGGTCACTGAAGCTTTCTTT. It translates to CASSARRGTGVTEAFF.

The chain links TRBV27 to TRBJ1-1; tentatively, D is TRBD1 (5 bases). This CDR3 comprises 14 residues. The germline CDR1 and CDR2 sequences are MNHEY and SMNVEV (reference sequence). V was clipped by 6 bases and J by 8 bases, with 19 bases between them. The CDR3 spells CASRTTSGRWEAFF. The CDR3 DNA follows: TGTGCCAGCAGAACAACCTCAGGGCGGTGGGAAGCTTTCTTT.

The V call is TRBV28, the J call TRBJ2-1, with 9 bases lining up with TRBD1. J lost 4 bases, V lost 4 bases, and 5 bases had no gene match. This CDR3 contains 15 residues. Germline CDR1 is MDHEN and CDR2 is SYDVKM. DNA of the CDR3: TGTGCCAGCAGTTCTATGGGACAGGGTTACAATGAGCAGTTCTTC. Protein: CASSSMGQGYNEQFF.

The genes are TRBV4-2 and TRBJ2-2; 8 nucleotides line up with TRBD1. Germline V CDR1 and CDR2: LGHNA, YNFKEQ. The CDR3 loop spans 14 amino acids. V was clipped by 3 bases and J by 7 bases; unmatched bases: 4. Here the CDR3 reads CASSQDRVNGELFF. CDR3 DNA sequence: TGTGCCAGCAGCCAGGACAGGGTTAACGGGGAGCTGTTTTTT.

The CDR3 is CSSSVVDTGELFF. CDR3 in DNA: TGCAGCTCCTCGGTTGTGGACACCGGGGAGCTGTTTTTT. The chain joins TRBV29-1 to TRBJ2-2; D is undetermined. The CDR3 consists of 13 residues. CDR1 SQVTM and CDR2 ANQGSEA come from the germline V gene. V shed 8 bases and J shed 3 bases, with 13 bases lying between them.

This chain joins TRBV25-1 and TRBJ1-5, with a tentative D call TRBD1 (5 bases). Germline values: CDR1 MGHDK, CDR2 SYGVNS. This CDR3 is 13 amino acids long. Trimming pared 4 bases from V and 4 bases from J, leaving 8 bases between. CDR3 in amino acids: CASSGRENQPQHF. The CDR3 DNA reads as TGTGCCAGCAGTGGCAGGGAAAATCAGCCCCAGCATTTT.

This chain connects TRBV2 to TRBJ2-5, with TRBD2 identical over 10 bases. V dropped 6 bases and J dropped 4; count of bases not matched to a gene: 14. CDR3 length equals 17 residues. The germline gives CDR1 SNHLY, CDR2 FYNNEI. This CDR3 is CASRPLPAGGPTETQYF. CDR3 nucleotide sequence: TGTGCCAGCAGACCACTCCCAGCGGGGGGGCCGACAGAGACCCAGTACTTC.

The chain carries TRBV9 and TRBJ1-5; 7 nucleotides agree with TRBD1. Germline V gene data show CDR1 as SGDLS and CDR2 as YYNGEE. The CDR3 totals 14 residues. The trim removed 0 bases at V and 7 bases at J, leaving 4 bases unmatched. The CDR3 reads CASSVGQGGQPQHF. CDR3 bases: TGTGCCAGCAGCGTAGGGCAGGGGGGACAGCCCCAGCATTTT.

The J gene is TRBJ2-3, the V gene TRBV5-1; the D gene is possibly TRBD2 (7 bases). CDR3 length: 17 amino acids. The V and J ends lost 3 bases and 1 base respectively, with 18 bases between them. Germline lookup yields CDR1 SGHRS and CDR2 YFSETQ. The CDR3 loop is CASSYGSGGRGTDTQYF. The CDR3 DNA sequence: TGCGCCAGCAGCTATGGCTCGGGGGGCCGCGGCACAGATACGCAGTATTTT.

Only a few counts were recorded for this clone. The rearrangement uses TRBV28 and TRBJ1-6; 10 positions match TRBD1. Germline V gives CDR1 MDHEN, CDR2 SYDVKM. The junction had 4 bases not matched to a gene; V was cut back by 4 bases and J by 4 bases. The CDR3 covers 16 residues. The CDR3 DNA follows: TGTGCCAGCAGTTCGGACAGGGGGGTTTATAATTCACCCCTCCACTTT. This codes for CASSSDRGVYNSPLHF.

The chain links TRBV30 to TRBJ1-4, with no clear D. The length of the CDR3 is 13 residues. Germline V gene sequence: CDR1 GTSNPN, CDR2 SVGIG (reference sequence). Deletions cut 0 bases from V and 8 bases from J, with 10 bases between. CDR3 sequence reads: CAWSVREWEKLFF. DNA of the CDR3: TGTGCCTGGAGTGTACGGGAGTGGGAAAAACTGTTTTTT.

This clone was detected once. The rearrangement links TRBV19 to TRBJ1-5; TRBD1 might be the D (5 bases). CDR3 length: 16 amino acids. Between the trimmed V and J ends, which lost 4 bases and 7 bases, there was a span of 20 bases. The germline CDR1 and CDR2 sequences are LNHDA and SQIVND (reference sequence). The CDR3 region has the DNA TGTGCCAGTAGTAAAAGTCTAGACAGCCGCTTCCAGCCCCAGCATTTT. Its protein is CASSKSLDSRFQPQHF. Combining the CDR3 with reference TRBV19 and TRBJ1-5 gives the whole variable domain DGGITQSPKYLFRKEGQNVTLSCEQNLNHDAMYWYRQDPGQGLRLIYYSQIVNDFQKGDIAEGYSVSREKKESFPLTVTSAQKNPTAFYLCASSKSLDSRFQPQHFGDGTRLSIL.

This CDR3 reads CASSVPTGIPPYEQYF. CDR3 DNA: TGTGCCAGCAGCGTTCCTACAGGGATCCCCCCCTACGAGCAGTACTTC. The chain is built from TRBV11-2 and TRBJ2-7; D might be TRBD1 (6 bases). The CDR3 has 16 amino acids. The V end lost 5 bases, the J end lost 2 bases, and 19 bases lay between the germline ends. The germline gives CDR1 SGHAT, CDR2 FQNNGV.

V gene TRBV7-9 combines with J gene TRBJ2-6, with TRBD1 matching 8 bases. CDR1 SEHNR and CDR2 FQNEAQ come from the germline V gene (reference sequence). With V trimmed by 2 bases and J by 2 bases, 5 bases remained unmatched. CDR3 length: 17 residues. In DNA, the CDR3 is TGTGCCAGCAGCTTAAATAAGGGACAGGCTGGGGCCAACGTCCTGACTTTC. It translates to CASSLNKGQAGANVLTF.

This clone was detected only a few times. V gene TRBV6-5 combines with J gene TRBJ2-5; possibly TRBD2 for D (6 bases). The length of the CDR3 is 12 residues. The germline CDR1 and CDR2 sequences are MNHEY and SVGAGI. V dropped 6 bases and J dropped 2 bases, with 7 bases sitting between them. CDR3 amino acids: CASSRGQETQYF. The CDR3 DNA reads as TGTGCCAGCAGCCGGGGGCAAGAGACCCAGTACTTC.